This TCR beta chain was recorded in a study of shared clonotypes between healthy human individuals. General observations from the study: Among a handful of donors, approximately 5% of naive CD4 clonotypes were found in common.

Germline V gene lookup returns CDR1 SNHLY and CDR2 FYNNEI. The CDR3 has 15 amino acids. Replicate PCRs from sorted subsets contained approximately 220 ng DNA, which is roughly 30,000 T cell genomes. Sequencing was performed with immunoSEQ multiplex PCR; in TCRdb, only in-frame clones are kept and a portion is missing. This table has about 1 million clones, approximately 76% appearing once. A note on this clone: Its antigen is not identified. Germline and junction disagree at one end, which may indicate a read error.

The TCR sequence derives from a man between 18 and 29 years old in good health. Source material: memory CD4+ T cells sorted from blood. The subset was: CD45RA-negative fraction. The rearrangement joins TRBV2 to TRBJ2-1, with D possibly being TRBD2 (6 bases). CDR3 protein: CANSKAGGTYNEQFF. The CDR3 region has the DNA TGTGCCAACAGTAAAGCGGGTGGAACCTACAATGAGCAGTTCTTC. The whole variable domain, remainder taken from reference TRBV2 and TRBJ2-1, is EPEVTQTPSHQVTQMGQEVILRCVPISNHLYFYWYRQILGQKVEFLVSFYNNEISEKSEIFDDQFSVERPDGSNFTLKIRSTKLEDSAMYFCANSKAGGTYNEQFFGPGTRLTVL.